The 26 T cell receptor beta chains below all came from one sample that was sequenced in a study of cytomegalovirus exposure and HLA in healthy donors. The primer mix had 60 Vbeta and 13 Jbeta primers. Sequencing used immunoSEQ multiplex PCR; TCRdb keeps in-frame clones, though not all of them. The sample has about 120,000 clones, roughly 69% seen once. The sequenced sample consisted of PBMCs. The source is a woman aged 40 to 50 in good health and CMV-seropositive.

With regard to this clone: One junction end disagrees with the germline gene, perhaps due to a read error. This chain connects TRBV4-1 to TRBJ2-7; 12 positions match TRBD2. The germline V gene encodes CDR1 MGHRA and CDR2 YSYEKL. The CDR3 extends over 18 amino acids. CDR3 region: CANSQRLAGEDLSYEQYF. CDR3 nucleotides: TGCGCCAACAGCCAGAGACTAGCGGGAGAGGATCTTTCCTACGAGCAGTACTTC.

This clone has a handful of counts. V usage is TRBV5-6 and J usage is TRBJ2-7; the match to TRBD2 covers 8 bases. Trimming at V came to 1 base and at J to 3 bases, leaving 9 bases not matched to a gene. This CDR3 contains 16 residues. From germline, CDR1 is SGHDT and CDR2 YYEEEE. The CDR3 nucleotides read TGTGCCAGCAGCTTGAAGCGGGAGCGGCCGGGCTACGAGCAGTACTTC. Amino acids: CASSLKRERPGYEQYF. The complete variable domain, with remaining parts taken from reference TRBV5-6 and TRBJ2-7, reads DAGVTQSPTHLIKTRGQQVTLRCSPKSGHDTVSWYQQALGQGPQFIFQYYEEEERQRGNFPDRFSGHQFPNYSSELNVNALLLGDSALYLCASSLKRERPGYEQYFGPGTRLTVT.

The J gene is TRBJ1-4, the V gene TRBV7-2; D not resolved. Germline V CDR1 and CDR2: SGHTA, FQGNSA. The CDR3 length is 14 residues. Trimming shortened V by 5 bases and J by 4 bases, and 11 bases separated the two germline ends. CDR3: CASSRGPLNEKLFF. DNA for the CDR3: TGTGCCAGCAGCAGAGGGCCTCTTAATGAAAAACTGTTTTTT.

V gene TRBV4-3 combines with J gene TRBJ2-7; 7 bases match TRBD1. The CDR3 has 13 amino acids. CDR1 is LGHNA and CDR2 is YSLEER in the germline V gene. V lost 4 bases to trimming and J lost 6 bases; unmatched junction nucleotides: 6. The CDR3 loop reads CASSPRQGPEQYF. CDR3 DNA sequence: TGCGCCAGCAGCCCGAGACAGGGTCCCGAGCAGTACTTC.

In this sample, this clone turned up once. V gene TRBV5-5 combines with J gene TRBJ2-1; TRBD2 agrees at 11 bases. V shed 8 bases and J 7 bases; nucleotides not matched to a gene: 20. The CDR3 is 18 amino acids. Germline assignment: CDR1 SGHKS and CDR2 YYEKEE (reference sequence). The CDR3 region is CARDNRDEGTSGLNEQFF. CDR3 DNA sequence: TGTGCCAGGGACAACAGGGACGAGGGGACTAGCGGACTTAATGAGCAGTTCTTC.

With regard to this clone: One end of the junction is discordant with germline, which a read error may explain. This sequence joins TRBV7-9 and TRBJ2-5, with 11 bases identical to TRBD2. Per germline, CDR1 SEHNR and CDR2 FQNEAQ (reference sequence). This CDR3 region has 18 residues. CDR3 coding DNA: TGTTCCAGCAGCTTAGGGAGACTAGCGGGAACAACACAAGAGACCCAGTACTTC. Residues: CSSSLGRLAGTTQETQYF.

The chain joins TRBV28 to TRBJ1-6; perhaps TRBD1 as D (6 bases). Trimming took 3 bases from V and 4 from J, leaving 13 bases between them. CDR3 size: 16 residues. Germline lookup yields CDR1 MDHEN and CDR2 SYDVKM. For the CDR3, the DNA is TGTGCCAGCAGTTTCAACAGGGAAGGGTATAATTCACCCCTCCACTTT. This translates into CASSFNREGYNSPLHF.

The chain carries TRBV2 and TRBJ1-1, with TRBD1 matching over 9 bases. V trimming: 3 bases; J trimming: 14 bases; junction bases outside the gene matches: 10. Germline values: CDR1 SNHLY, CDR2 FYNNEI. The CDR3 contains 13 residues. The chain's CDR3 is CASSDTLGTGPFF. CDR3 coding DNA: TGTGCCAGCAGTGACACCCTCGGGACAGGGCCCTTCTTT.

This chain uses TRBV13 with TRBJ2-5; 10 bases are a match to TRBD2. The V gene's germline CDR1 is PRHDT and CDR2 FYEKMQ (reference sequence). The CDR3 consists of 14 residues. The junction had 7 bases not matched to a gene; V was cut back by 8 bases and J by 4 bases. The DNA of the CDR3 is TGTGCCAGCCTAAAGCGGGAGGGATCAGAGACCCAGTACTTC. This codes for CASLKREGSETQYF.

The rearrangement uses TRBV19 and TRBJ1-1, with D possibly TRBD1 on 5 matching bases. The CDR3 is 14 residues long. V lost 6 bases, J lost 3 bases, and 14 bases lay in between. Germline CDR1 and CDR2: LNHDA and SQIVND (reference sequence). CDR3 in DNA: TGTGCCAGTAGCTTTGAGGAGGGGTACACTGAAGCTTTCTTT. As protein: CASSFEEGYTEAFF.

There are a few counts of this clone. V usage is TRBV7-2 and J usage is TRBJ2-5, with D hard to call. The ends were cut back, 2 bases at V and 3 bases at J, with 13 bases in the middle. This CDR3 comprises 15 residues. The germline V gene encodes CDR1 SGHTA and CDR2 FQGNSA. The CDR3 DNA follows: TGTGCCAGCAGCTTATTGAGAAATTCCAAAGAGACCCAGTACTTC. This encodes CASSLLRNSKETQYF.

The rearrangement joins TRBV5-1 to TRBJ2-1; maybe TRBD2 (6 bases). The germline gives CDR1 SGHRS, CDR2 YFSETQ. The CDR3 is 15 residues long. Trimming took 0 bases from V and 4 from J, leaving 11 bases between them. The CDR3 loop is CASSLGGDFYNEQFF. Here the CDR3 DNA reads TGCGCCAGCAGCTTGGGGGGGGACTTTTACAATGAGCAGTTCTTC.

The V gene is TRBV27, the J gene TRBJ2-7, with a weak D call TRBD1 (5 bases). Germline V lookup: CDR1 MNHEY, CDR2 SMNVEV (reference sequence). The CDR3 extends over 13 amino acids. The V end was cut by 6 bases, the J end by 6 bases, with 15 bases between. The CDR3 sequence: CASSPGHPSEQYF. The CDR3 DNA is TGTGCCAGCAGCCCCGGACACCCCAGCGAGCAGTACTTC.

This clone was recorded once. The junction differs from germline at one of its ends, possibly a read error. For the CDR3, the DNA is TGTTCCAGCAGCTTAGCGCAGGAGACCCAGTACTTC. Its protein is CSSSLAQETQYF. The rearrangement links TRBV7-9 to TRBJ2-5; the D gene is possibly TRBD2 (5 bases). Germline CDR1 SEHNR, CDR2 FQNEAQ (reference sequence). The CDR3 is 12 amino acids.

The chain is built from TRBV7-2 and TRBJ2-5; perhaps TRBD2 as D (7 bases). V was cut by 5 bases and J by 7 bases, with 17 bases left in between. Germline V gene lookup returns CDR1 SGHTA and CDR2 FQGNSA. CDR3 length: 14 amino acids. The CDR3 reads CASSPMPGGGTQYF. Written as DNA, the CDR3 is TGTGCCAGCAGCCCAATGCCGGGGGGCGGGACCCAGTACTTC. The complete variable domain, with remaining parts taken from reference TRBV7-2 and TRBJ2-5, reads GAGVSQSPSNKVTEKGKDVELRCDPISGHTALYWYRQSLGQGLEFLIYFQGNSAPDKSGLPSDRFSAERTGGSVSTLTIQRTQQEDSAVYLCASSPMPGGGTQYFGPGTRLLVL.

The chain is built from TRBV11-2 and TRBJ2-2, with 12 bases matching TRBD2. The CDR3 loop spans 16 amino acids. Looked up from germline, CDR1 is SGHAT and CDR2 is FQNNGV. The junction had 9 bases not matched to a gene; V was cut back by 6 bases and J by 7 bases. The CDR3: CASSPTTSGSDGELFF. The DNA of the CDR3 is TGTGCCAGCAGTCCCACGACTAGCGGGAGTGACGGGGAGCTGTTTTTT.

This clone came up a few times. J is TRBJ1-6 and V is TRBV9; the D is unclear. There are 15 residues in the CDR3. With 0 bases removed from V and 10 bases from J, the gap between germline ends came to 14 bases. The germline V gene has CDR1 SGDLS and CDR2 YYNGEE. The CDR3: CASSVGVSGRSPLHF. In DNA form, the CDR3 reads TGTGCCAGCAGCGTAGGAGTGAGTGGGCGCTCACCCCTCCACTTT. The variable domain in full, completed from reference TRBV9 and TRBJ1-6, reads DSGVTQTPKHLITATGQRVTLRCSPRSGDLSVYWYQQSLDQGLQFLIQYYNGEERAKGNILERFSAQQFPDLHSELNLSSLELGDSALYFCASSVGVSGRSPLHFGNGTRLTVT.

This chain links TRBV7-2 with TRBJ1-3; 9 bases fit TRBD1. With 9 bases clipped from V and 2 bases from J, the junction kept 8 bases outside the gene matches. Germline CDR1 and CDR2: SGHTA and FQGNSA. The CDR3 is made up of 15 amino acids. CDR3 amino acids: CASTNRGLPGNTIYF. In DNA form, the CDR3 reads TGTGCCAGTACGAACAGGGGGCTTCCTGGAAACACCATATATTTT.

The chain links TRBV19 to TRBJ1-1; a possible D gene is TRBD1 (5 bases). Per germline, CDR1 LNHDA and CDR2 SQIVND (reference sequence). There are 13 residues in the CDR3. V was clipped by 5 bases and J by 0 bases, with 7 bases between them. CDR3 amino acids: CASSQGMNTEAFF. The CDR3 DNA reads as TGTGCCAGTAGTCAGGGTATGAACACTGAAGCTTTCTTT. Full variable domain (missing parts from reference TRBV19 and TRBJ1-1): DGGITQSPKYLFRKEGQNVTLSCEQNLNHDAMYWYRQDPGQGLRLIYYSQIVNDFQKGDIAEGYSVSREKKESFPLTVTSAQKNPTAFYLCASSQGMNTEAFFGQGTRLTVV.

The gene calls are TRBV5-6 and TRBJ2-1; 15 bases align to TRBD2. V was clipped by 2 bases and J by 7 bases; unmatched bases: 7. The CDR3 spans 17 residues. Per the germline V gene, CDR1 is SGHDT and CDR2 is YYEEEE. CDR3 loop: CASSLWTSGRGHNEQFF. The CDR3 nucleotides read TGTGCCAGCAGCTTATGGACTAGCGGGAGGGGGCATAATGAGCAGTTCTTC.

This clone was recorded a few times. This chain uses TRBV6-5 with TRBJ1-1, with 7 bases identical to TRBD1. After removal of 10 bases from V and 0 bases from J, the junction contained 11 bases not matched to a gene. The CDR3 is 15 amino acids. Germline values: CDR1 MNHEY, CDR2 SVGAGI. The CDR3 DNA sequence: TGTGCCACGAGACTACAGGGGACCATGAACACTGAAGCTTTCTTT. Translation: CATRLQGTMNTEAFF.

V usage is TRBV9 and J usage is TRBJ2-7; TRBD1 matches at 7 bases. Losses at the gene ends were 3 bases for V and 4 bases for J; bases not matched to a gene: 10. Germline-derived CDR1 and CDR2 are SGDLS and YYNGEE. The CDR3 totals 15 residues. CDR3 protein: CASSATGARIYEQYF. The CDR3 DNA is TGTGCCAGCAGCGCCACAGGGGCCCGCATTTACGAGCAGTACTTC.

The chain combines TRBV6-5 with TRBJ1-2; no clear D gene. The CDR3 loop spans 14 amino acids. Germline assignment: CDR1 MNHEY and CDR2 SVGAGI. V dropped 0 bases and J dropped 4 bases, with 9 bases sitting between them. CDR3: CASSYSEGGYGYTF. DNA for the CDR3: TGTGCCAGCAGTTACTCGGAGGGAGGCTATGGCTACACCTTC.

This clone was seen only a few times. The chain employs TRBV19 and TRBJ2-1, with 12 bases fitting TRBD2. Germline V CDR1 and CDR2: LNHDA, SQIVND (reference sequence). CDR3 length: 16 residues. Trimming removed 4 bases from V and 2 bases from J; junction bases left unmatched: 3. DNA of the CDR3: TGTGCCAGTAGTAGGACTAGCGGGAAGACCTACAATGAGCAGTTCTTC. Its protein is CASSRTSGKTYNEQFF.

CDR3 region: CASSPLSSNYGYTF. The CDR3 coding sequence is TGTGCCAGCAGCCCATTGTCGAGTAACTATGGCTACACCTTC. V gene TRBV7-6 combines with J gene TRBJ1-2; D unclear. V shed 5 bases and J shed 1 base, with 11 bases lying between them. This CDR3 region has 14 residues. CDR1 is SGHVS and CDR2 is FNYEAQ in the germline V gene.

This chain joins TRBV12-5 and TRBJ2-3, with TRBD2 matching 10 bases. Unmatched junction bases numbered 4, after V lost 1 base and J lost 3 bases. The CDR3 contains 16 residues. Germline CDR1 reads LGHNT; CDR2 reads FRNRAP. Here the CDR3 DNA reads TGTGCTAGTGGTTTGGGACTAGCGGGTGATACAGATACGCAGTATTTT. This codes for CASGLGLAGDTDTQYF.